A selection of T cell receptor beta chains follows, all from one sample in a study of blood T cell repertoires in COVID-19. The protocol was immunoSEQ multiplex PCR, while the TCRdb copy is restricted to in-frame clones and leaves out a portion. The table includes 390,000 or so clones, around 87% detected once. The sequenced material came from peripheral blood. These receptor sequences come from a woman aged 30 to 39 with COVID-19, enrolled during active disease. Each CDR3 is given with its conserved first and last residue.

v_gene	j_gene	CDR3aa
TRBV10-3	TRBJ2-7	CAISDPGGSSYEQYF
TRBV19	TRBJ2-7	CASSRASGSSYEQYF
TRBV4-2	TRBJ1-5	CASSQEATGYNQPQHF
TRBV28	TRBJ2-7	CASSLLTGSYEQYF
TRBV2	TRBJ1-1	CASSVLASEAFF
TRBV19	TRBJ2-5	CASSPFGQGQETQYF
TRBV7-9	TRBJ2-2	CASSPMTSGSHGELFF
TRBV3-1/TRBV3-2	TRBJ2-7	CASSQPKRSGGPSYEQYF
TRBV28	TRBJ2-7	CASSPGTSSYEQYF
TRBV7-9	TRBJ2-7	CASSLVEGTSQDYEQYF
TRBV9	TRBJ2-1	CASSVEPGNEQFF
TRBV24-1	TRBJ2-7	CATSDLAGGPEQYF
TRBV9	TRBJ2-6	CASSAGSGANVLTF
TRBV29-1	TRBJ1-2	CSAGQGANYGYTF
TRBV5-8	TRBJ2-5	CASSLVGQGWNQETQYF
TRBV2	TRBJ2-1	CASSEVAGGPGEQFF
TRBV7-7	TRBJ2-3	CASSLGQALTDTQYF
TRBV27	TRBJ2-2	CASRTDSGELFF
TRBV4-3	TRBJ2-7	CASRTSGSYEQYF
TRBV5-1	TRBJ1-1	CASSSQGNTEAFF
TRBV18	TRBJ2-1	CASSPSAGLGNEQFF
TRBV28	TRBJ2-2	CASSPGTEGGSGELFF
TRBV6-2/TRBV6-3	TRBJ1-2	CASSYSVAPDGYTF
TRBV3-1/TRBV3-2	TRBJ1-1	CASSQDETGATEAFF
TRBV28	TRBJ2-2	CASSPVLPGVRGGSGTGELFF
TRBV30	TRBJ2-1	CAWSVKREVDEQFF
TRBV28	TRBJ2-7	CASSYDRVYEQYF
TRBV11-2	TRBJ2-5	CASSGPAGRETQYF
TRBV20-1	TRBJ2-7	CSASVGQGIYEQYF
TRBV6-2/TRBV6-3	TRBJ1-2	CASSRPNRETYTF
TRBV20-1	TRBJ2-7	CSASPSGLLYEQYF
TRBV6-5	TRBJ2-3	CASNGVYTDTQYF
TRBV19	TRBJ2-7	CASRALGQGAYEQYF
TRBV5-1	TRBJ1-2	CASSLGPEVYGYTF